This TCR beta chain is drawn from a study of blood T cells in healthy people across ages. Using a J-beta primer mix together with a sample-barcoded 5' primer, a second PCR was run for roughly 7 to 11 cycles. A single record per CDR3 protein comes from TCRdb applying MiXCR to the 5' RACE reads. The sample lists 580,000 or so distinct CDR3 sequences, roughly 43% occurring once. The V gene end was trimmed by 2 bases and the J gene end by 2 bases; junction bases not matched to a gene: 4. The CDR3 is 15 amino acids. Germline V gene lookup returns CDR1 SGHDT and CDR2 YYEEEE. Material for sequencing was blood. The chain combines TRBV5-6 with TRBJ2-1; 7 nucleotides match TRBD2. The TCR originated in a man older than 75 in good health. The CDR3 loop reads CASSFGGGAYNEQFF. For the CDR3, the DNA is TGTGCCAGCAGCTTTGGCGGGGGAGCCTACAATGAGCAGTTCTTC. Drawing the rest from reference TRBV5-6 and TRBJ2-1, the complete variable domain is DAGVTQSPTHLIKTRGQQVTLRCSPKSGHDTVSWYQQALGQGPQFIFQYYEEEERQRGNFPDRFSGHQFPNYSSELNVNALLLGDSALYLCASSFGGGAYNEQFFGPGTRLTVL.